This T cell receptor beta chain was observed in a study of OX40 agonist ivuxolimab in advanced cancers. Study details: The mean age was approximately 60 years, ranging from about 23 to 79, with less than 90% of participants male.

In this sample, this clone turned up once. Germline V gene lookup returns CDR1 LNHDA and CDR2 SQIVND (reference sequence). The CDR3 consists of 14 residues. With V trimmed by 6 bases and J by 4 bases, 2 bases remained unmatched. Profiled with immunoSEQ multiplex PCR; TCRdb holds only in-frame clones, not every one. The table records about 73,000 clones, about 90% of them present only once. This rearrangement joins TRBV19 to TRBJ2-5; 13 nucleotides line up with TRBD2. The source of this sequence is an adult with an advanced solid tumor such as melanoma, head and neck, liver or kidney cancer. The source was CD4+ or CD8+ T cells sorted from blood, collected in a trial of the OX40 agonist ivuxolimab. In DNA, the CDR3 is TGTGCCAGTAGCCGGACTAGCGGGGGAGAGACCCAGTACTTC. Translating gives CASSRTSGGETQYF.